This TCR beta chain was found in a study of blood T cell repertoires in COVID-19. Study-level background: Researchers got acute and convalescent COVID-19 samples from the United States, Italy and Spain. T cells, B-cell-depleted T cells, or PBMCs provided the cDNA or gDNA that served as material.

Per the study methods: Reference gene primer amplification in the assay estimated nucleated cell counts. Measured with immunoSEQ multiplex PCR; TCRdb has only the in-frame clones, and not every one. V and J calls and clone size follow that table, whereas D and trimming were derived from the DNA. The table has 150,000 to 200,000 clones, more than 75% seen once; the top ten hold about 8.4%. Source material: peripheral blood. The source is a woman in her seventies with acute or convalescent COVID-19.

CDR3 nucleotides: TGCAGCGGCGAGAGAGGGGGTGGCTACACCTTC. As protein: CSGERGGGYTF. The rearrangement uses TRBV29-1 and TRBJ1-2; tentative D call: TRBD1 (6 bases). Trimming cost V 7 bases and J 7 bases, with 13 bases left between them. The CDR3 runs 11 residues. Germline V gene lookup returns CDR1 SQVTM and CDR2 ANQGSEA.